This is a list of T cell receptor beta chains from one sample in a study of blood T cell repertoires in COVID-19. The table came from immunoSEQ multiplex PCR; TCRdb's copy has only in-frame clones and leaves some out. The sample gives 300,000 or so clones, 70% to 90% of which show up once; approximately 3.3% is in the top ten. Sequenced input: peripheral blood. These receptor sequences come from a woman aged 40 to 50 with acute or convalescent COVID-19. The CDR3 runs from the conserved cysteine through the conserved F or W. D genes are given only for firm matches. For some rows the clone size is stated as once, few or many, or as a class when expanded; others skip it.

d_call	clone_size	j_call	v_call	cdr3_aa	cdr3_nt
NA	once	TRBJ1-1	TRBV3-1/TRBV3-2	CASSQDLAREAFF	TGTGCCAGCAGCCAAGATCTGGCCAGGGAAGCTTTCTTT
TRBD2	NA	TRBJ2-5	TRBV19	CASSSREREQETQYF	TGTGCCAGTAGTAGTCGGGAGCGGGAACAAGAGACCCAGTACTTC
NA	NA	TRBJ2-1	TRBV27	CASSFGTTNEQFF	TGTGCCAGCAGTTTCGGGACAACGAATGAGCAGTTCTTC
TRBD2	NA	TRBJ2-6	TRBV5-4	CASSPGGTSLSGANVLTF	TGTGCCAGCAGCCCGGGGGGGACTAGCCTCTCTGGGGCCAACGTCCTGACTTTC
TRBD1	NA	TRBJ1-5	TRBV2	CASSGTGRYQPQHF	TGTGCCAGCAGTGGGACAGGGCGATATCAGCCCCAGCATTTT
TRBD1	NA	TRBJ1-3	TRBV9	CASSPGRTGPAGNTIYF	TGTGCCAGCAGCCCCGGACGGACAGGGCCAGCTGGAAACACCATATATTTT
NA	NA	TRBJ2-5	TRBV14	CASSLSYTETQYF	TGTGCCAGCAGCCTGAGCTATACAGAGACCCAGTACTTC
NA	NA	TRBJ1-2	TRBV6-1	CASSDSYGYTF	TGTGCCAGCAGTGATAGTTATGGCTACACCTTC
TRBD1	NA	TRBJ1-1	TRBV27	CASSSPGQGSLGTEAFF	TGTGCCAGCAGTTCTCCGGGACAGGGAAGTTTAGGCACTGAAGCTTTCTTT
NA	once	TRBJ2-1	TRBV15	CATSAPLGQGSNEQFF	TGTGCCACCAGCGCTCCCCTGGGGCAGGGGAGCAATGAGCAGTTCTTC
TRBD2	NA	TRBJ2-5	TRBV27	CASSQLQASSGPETQYF	TGTGCCAGCAGTCAACTCCAGGCCTCTAGCGGTCCGGAGACCCAGTACTTC
NA	once	TRBJ1-3	TRBV11-2	CASSLRGGASGNTIYF	TGTGCCAGCAGCTTAAGGGGGGGTGCGTCTGGAAACACCATATATTTT
NA	NA	TRBJ2-3	TRBV29-1	CSVVRDSTDTQYF	TGCAGCGTTGTTAGGGACTCCACAGATACGCAGTATTTT
NA	NA	TRBJ1-4	TRBV3-1/TRBV3-2	CASSQDRGRVGTNEKLFF	TGTGCCAGCAGCCAAGATAGGGGCAGGGTAGGAACTAATGAAAAACTGTTTTTT
NA	NA	TRBJ2-2	TRBV12-1	CASLSPTGELFF	TGTGCCAGCCTATCCCCAACCGGGGAGCTGTTTTTT
TRBD1	NA	TRBJ1-4	TRBV9	CASSVAGTGFEKLFF	TGTGCCAGCAGCGTCGCCGGGACAGGGTTTGAAAAACTGTTTTTT
NA	NA	TRBJ1-1	TRBV3-1/TRBV3-2	CASSQVAGIVTNTEAFF	TGTGCCAGCAGCCAAGTAGCAGGGATAGTGACGAACACTGAAGCTTTCTTT
TRBD1	NA	TRBJ1-5	TRBV18	CASSPPNRGSGLVQPQHF	TGTGCCAGCTCACCACCTAACAGGGGGTCGGGTTTGGTTCAGCCCCAGCATTTT
NA	NA	TRBJ1-1	TRBV3-1/TRBV3-2	CASSPSGGHMNTEAFF	TGTGCCAGCAGCCCAAGCGGGGGCCACATGAACACTGAAGCTTTCTTT
NA	NA	TRBJ2-2	TRBV9	CASSVVRARDTGELFF	TGTGCCAGCAGCGTAGTGCGGGCCCGGGACACCGGGGAGCTGTTTTTT
TRBD2	NA	TRBJ2-1	TRBV19	CASIPGRSGGAGEQFF	TGTGCCAGTATCCCAGGACGGAGCGGGGGGGCAGGTGAGCAGTTCTTC
TRBD1	NA	TRBJ2-1	TRBV4-1	CASSQDRGGREIGEQFF	TGCGCCAGCAGCCAAGATCGAGGGGGCCGGGAAATCGGTGAGCAGTTCTTC
NA	NA	TRBJ1-1	TRBV12-3/TRBV12-4	CASSLFSGSAFF	TGTGCCAGCAGTTTGTTTTCAGGGTCTGCTTTCTTT
TRBD1	NA	TRBJ1-3	TRBV11-2	CASSLGQGNRNTIYF	TGTGCCAGCAGCTTAGGACAGGGAAATAGAAACACCATATATTTT
NA	NA	TRBJ1-5	TRBV6-2/TRBV6-3	CASSKVTIVRVPRGQHF	TGTGCCAGCAGTAAAGTTACTATTGTTCGGGTACCTCGGGGACAGCATTTT
TRBD2	few	TRBJ2-1	TRBV7-9	CASSLRQGGFNEQFF	TGTGCCAGCAGCTTAAGGCAGGGAGGGTTCAATGAGCAGTTCTTC
NA	NA	TRBJ1-3	TRBV6-6	CASSSRQTVIGNTIYF	TGTGCCAGCAGTTCCAGACAGACAGTGATAGGAAACACCATATATTTT
TRBD2	NA	TRBJ2-5	TRBV13	CASSLSRGSGGNFQETQYF	TGTGCCAGCAGCTTAAGTCGAGGTTCCGGGGGGAACTTCCAAGAGACCCAGTACTTC
NA	NA	TRBJ1-5	TRBV2	CASSEVDRDQPQHF	TGTGCCAGCAGTGAAGTAGACAGAGATCAGCCCCAGCATTTT
TRBD1	NA	TRBJ1-5	TRBV6-5	CASSPGQGHQPQHF	TGTGCCAGCAGTCCGGGACAGGGACACCAGCCCCAGCATTTT
NA	few	TRBJ2-1	TRBV5-1	CASGGANEQFF	TGCGCCAGCGGGGGGGCCAATGAGCAGTTCTTC
TRBD2	NA	TRBJ2-5	TRBV24-1	CATTGTSGQKTQYF	TGTGCCACTACCGGGACTAGCGGCCAAAAGACCCAGTACTTC
TRBD2	NA	TRBJ2-1	TRBV19	CASSRLAGRYNEQFF	TGTGCCAGTAGCCGTCTAGCGGGGCGTTACAATGAGCAGTTCTTC
TRBD2	NA	TRBJ2-1	TRBV6-5	CASSSPAGGLDNEQFF	TGTGCCAGCAGTTCCCCGGCGGGGGGGCTGGACAATGAGCAGTTCTTC
NA	NA	TRBJ2-5	TRBV30	CAWRTGHKETQYF	TGTGCCTGGAGGACGGGACACAAAGAGACCCAGTACTTC
TRBD2	NA	TRBJ2-5	TRBV19	CASRGGGPVETQYF	TGTGCCAGTAGGGGCGGGGGGCCGGTGGAGACCCAGTACTTC
NA	NA	TRBJ1-2	TRBV10-2	CASSESGGTEYGYTF	TGCGCCAGCAGTGAATCCGGCGGGACGGAGTATGGCTACACCTTC
TRBD2	NA	TRBJ2-1	TRBV7-6	CASSPANLAGGFNEQFF	TGTGCCAGCAGCCCAGCAAATCTAGCGGGGGGTTTCAATGAGCAGTTCTTC
NA	NA	TRBJ2-5	TRBV15	CATSRGGIQETQYF	TGTGCCACCAGCAGAGGCGGTATCCAAGAGACCCAGTACTTC
TRBD1	NA	TRBJ1-1	TRBV11-2	CASSPLRRQGAQAFF	TGTGCCAGCAGCCCCCTTAGAAGACAGGGGGCGCAAGCTTTCTTT
TRBD1	NA	TRBJ1-2	TRBV7-8	CASSLARDSYAPGGYTF	TGTGCCAGCAGCTTAGCTAGGGACAGCTACGCCCCGGGGGGCTACACCTTC
NA	NA	TRBJ1-2	TRBV6-6	CASSPTQGSGYTF	TGTGCCAGCAGTCCGACTCAGGGAAGCGGCTACACCTTC